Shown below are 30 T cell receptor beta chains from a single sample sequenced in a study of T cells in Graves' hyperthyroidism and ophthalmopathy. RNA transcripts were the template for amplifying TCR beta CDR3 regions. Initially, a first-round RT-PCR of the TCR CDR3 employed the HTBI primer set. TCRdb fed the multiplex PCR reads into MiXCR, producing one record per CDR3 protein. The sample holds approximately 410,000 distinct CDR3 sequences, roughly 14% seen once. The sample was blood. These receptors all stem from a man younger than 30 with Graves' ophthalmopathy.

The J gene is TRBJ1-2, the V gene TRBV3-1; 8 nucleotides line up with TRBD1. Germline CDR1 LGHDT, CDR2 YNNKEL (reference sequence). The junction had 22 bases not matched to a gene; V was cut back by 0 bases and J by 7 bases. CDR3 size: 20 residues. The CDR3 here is CASSQDSVAAGGDKKGGYTF. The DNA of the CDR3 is TGTGCCAGCAGCCAAGATAGCGTCGCGGCAGGGGGCGATAAAAAAGGTGGCTACACCTTC.

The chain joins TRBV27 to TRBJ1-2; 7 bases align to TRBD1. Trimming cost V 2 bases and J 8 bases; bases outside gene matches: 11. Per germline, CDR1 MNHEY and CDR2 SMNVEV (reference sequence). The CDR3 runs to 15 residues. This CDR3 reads CASSLTPGQRGGYTF. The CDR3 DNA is TGTGCCAGCAGTTTAACTCCGGGACAGAGAGGGGGCTACACCTTC.

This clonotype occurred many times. The CDR3 DNA reads as TGTGCCAGCAGTGAACCTATACTAAGCACAGATACGCAGTATTTT. Its protein product is CASSEPILSTDTQYF. The V gene is TRBV6-1, the J gene TRBJ2-3; D is unclear. The CDR3 consists of 15 residues. Trimming took 2 bases from V and 0 from J, leaving 9 bases between them. The germline CDR1 and CDR2 sequences are MNHNS and SASEGT.

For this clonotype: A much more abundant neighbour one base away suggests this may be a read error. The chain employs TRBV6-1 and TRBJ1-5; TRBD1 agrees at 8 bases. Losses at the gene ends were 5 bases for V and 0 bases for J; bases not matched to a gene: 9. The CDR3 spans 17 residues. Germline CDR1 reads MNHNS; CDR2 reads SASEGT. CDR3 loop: CASSTQGTGYSNQPQHF. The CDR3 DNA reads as TGTGCCAGCAGTACACAAGGGACAGGTTATAGCAATCAGCCCCAGCATTTT.

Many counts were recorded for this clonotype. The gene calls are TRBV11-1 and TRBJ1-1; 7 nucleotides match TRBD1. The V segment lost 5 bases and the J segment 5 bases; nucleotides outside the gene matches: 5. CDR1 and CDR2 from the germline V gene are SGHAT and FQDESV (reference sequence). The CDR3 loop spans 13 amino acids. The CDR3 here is CASSPGTATEAFF. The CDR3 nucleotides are TGTGCCAGCAGCCCGGGGACAGCTACTGAAGCTTTCTTT. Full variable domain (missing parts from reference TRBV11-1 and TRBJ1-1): EAEVAQSPRYKITEKSQAVAFWCDPISGHATLYWYRQILGQGPELLVQFQDESVVDDSQLPKDRFSAERLKGVDSTLKIQPAELGDSAMYLCASSPGTATEAFFGQGTRLTVV.

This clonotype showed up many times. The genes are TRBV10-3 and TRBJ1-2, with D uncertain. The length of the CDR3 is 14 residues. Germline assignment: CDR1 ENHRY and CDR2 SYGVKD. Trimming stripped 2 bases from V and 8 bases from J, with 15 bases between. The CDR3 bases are TGTGCCATCAGTGAGGGGGTCGGGGAAGGAGGCTACACCTTC. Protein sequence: CAISEGVGEGGYTF.

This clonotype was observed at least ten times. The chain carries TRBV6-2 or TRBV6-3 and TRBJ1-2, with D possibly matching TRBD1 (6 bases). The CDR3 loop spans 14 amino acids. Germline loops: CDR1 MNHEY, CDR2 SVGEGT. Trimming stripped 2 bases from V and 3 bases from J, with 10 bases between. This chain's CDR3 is CASSYGTGHYGYTF. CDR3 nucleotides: TGTGCCAGCAGTTACGGCACAGGGCACTATGGCTACACCTTC.

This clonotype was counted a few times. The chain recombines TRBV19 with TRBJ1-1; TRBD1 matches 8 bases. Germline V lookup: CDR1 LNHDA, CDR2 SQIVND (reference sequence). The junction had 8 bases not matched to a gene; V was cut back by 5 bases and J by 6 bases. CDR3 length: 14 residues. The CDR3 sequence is CASSYGQGLPEAFF. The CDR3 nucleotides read TGTGCCAGTAGTTATGGACAGGGACTCCCTGAAGCTTTCTTT.

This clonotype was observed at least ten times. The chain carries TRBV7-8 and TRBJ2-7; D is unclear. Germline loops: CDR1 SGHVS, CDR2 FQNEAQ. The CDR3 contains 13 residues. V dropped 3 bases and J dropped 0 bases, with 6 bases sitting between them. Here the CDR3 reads CASSFTSSYEQYF. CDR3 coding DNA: TGTGCCAGCAGCTTTACGAGCTCCTACGAGCAGTACTTC.

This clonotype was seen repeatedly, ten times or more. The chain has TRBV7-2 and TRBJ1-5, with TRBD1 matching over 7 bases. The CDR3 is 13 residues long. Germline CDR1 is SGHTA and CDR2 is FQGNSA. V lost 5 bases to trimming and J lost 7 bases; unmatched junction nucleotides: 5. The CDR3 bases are TGTGCCAGCAGCACACAGGGGAGGCAGCCCCAGCATTTT. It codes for CASSTQGRQPQHF.

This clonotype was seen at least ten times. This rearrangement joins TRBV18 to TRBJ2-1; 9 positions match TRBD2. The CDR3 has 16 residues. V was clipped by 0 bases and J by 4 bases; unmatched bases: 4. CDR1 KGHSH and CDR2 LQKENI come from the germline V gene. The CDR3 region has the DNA TGTGCCAGCTCACCACCGGCTAGCGGGACTTACAATGAGCAGTTCTTC. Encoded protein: CASSPPASGTYNEQFF. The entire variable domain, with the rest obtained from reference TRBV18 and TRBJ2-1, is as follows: NAGVMQNPRHLVRRRGQEARLRCSPMKGHSHVYWYRQLPEEGLKFMVYLQKENIIDESGMPKERFSAEFPKEGPSILRIQQVVRGDSAAYFCASSPPASGTYNEQFFGPGTRLTVL.

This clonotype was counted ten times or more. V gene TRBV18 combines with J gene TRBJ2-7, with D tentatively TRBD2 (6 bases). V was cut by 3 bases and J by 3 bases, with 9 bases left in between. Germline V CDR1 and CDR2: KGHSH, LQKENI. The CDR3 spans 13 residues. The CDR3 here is CASSPGGNYEQYF. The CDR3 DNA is TGTGCCAGCTCACCGGGGGGAAACTACGAGCAGTACTTC.

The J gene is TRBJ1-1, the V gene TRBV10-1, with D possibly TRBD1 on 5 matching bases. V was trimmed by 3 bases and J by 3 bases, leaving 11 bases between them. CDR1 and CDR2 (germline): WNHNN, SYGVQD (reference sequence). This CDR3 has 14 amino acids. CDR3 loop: CASSDPQGDTEAFF. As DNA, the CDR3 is TGCGCCAGCAGTGATCCGCAGGGAGACACTGAAGCTTTCTTT.

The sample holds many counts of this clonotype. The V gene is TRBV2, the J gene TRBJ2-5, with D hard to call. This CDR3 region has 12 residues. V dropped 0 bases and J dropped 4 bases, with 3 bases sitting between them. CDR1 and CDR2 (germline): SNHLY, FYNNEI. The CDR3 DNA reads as TGTGCCAGCAGTGAAGCGCGAGAGACCCAGTACTTC. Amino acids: CASSEARETQYF.

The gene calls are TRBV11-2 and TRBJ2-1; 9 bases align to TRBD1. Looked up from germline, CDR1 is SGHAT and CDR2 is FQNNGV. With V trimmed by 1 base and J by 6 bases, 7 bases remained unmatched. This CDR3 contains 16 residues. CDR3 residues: CASSLAPGTGSNEQFF. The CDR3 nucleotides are TGTGCCAGCAGCTTAGCCCCCGGGACAGGGTCCAATGAGCAGTTCTTC.

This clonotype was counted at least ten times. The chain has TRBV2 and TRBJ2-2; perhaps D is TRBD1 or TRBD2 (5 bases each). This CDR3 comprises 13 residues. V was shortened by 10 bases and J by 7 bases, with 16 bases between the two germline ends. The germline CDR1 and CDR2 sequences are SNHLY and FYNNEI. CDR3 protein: CAMLRDAYGELFF. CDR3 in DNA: TGTGCCATGCTCCGGGACGCCTACGGGGAGCTGTTTTTT.

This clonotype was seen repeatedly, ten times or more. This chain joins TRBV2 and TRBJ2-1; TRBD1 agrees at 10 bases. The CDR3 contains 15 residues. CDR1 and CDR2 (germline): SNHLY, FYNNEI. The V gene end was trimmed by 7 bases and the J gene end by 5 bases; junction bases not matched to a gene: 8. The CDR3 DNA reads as TGTGCCAGCATTGTACCGGGACAGGGGAACAATGAGCAGTTCTTC. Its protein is CASIVPGQGNNEQFF.

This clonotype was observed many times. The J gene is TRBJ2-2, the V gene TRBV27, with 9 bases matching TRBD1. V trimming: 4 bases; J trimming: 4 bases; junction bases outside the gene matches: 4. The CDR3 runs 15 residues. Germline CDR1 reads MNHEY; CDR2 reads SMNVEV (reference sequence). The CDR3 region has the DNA TGTGCCAGCAGTTCCGGGACAGGGCGCACCGGGGAGCTGTTTTTT. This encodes CASSSGTGRTGELFF.

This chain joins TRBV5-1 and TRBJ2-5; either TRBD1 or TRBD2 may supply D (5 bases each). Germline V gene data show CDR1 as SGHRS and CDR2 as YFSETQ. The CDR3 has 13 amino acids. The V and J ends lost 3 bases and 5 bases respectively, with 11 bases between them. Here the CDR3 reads CASSWARDETQYF. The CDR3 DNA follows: TGCGCCAGCAGCTGGGCTAGGGACGAGACCCAGTACTTC.

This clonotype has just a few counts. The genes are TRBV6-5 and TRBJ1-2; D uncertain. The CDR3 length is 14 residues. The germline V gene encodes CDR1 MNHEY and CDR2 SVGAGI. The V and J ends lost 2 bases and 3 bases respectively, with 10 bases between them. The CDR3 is CASSYGGQDYGYTF. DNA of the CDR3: TGTGCCAGCAGTTACGGTGGGCAAGACTATGGCTACACCTTC.

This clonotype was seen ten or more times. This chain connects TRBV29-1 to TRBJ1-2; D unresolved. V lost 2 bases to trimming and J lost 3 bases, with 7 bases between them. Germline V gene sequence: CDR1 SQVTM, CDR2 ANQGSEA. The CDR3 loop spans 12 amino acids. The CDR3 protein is CSVERGDYGYTF. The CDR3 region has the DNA TGCAGCGTTGAACGCGGGGACTATGGCTACACCTTC.

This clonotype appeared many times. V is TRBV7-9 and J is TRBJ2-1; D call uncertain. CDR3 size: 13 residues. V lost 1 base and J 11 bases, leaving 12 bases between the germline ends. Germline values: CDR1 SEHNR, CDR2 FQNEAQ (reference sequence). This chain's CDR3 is CASSLEAIGQQFF. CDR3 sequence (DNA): TGTGCCAGCAGCTTAGAGGCTATTGGACAGCAGTTCTTC.

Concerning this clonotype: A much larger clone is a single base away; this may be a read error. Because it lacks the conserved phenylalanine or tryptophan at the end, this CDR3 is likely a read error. The CDR3 protein is CSVTGGTEAFS. CDR3 bases: TGCAGCGTCACAGGGGGCACTGAAGCTTTCTCT. The V and J genes are TRBV29-1 and TRBJ1-1; 8 nucleotides agree with TRBD1. The junction had 1 base not matched to a gene; V was cut back by 6 bases and J by 4 bases. The CDR3 runs to 11 residues. Germline CDR1 is SQVTM and CDR2 is ANQGSEA.

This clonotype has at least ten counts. The DNA of the CDR3 is TGTGCCAGCAGGCGGGACGGGCGAGGCGAGCAGTACTTC. This gives the protein CASRRDGRGEQYF. The chain couples TRBV12-3 or TRBV12-4 to TRBJ2-7, with TRBD2 as a possible D gene (6 bases). The CDR3 length is 13 residues. V dropped 6 bases and J dropped 6 bases, with 15 bases sitting between them.

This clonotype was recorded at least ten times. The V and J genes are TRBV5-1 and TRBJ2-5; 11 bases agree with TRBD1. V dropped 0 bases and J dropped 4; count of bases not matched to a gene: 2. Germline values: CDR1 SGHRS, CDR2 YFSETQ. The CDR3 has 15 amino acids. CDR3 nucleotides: TGCGCCAGCAGCTTGGCAGGGACAGGGGGAGAGACCCAGTACTTC. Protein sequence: CASSLAGTGGETQYF.

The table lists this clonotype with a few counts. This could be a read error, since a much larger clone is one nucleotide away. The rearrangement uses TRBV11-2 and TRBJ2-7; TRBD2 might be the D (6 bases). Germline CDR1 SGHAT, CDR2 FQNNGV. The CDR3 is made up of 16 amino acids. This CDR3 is CASRDLGGELSYEQHF. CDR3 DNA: TGTGCCAGCAGGGATTTGGGGGGAGAGTTATCCTACGAGCAGCACTTC.

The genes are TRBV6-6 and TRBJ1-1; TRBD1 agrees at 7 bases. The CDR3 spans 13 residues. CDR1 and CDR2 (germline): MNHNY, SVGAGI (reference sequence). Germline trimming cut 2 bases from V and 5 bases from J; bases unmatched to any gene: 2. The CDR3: CASSYTGETEAFF. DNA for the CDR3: TGTGCCAGCAGTTACACAGGGGAAACTGAAGCTTTCTTT.

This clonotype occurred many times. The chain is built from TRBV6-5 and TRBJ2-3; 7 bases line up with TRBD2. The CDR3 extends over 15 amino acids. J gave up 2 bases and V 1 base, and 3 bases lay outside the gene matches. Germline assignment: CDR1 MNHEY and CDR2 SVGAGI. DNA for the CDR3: TGTGCCAGCAGTTACTTCGGGGGGTACACAGATACGCAGTATTTT. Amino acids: CASSYFGGYTDTQYF.

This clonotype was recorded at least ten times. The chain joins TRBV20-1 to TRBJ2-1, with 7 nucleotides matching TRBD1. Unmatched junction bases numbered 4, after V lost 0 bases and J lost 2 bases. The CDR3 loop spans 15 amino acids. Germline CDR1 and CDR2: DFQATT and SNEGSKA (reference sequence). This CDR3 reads CSAREGQRAYNEQFF. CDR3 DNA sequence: TGCAGTGCTAGAGAGGGACAGAGGGCCTACAATGAGCAGTTCTTC.

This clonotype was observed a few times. The CDR3 DNA is TGTGCCAGCAGCCCAGGGACTAGCGGGGGGGCCGCTGAGCAGTTCTTC. This codes for CASSPGTSGGAAEQFF. The J gene is TRBJ2-1, the V gene TRBV6-1, with 16 positions matching TRBD2. Per the germline V gene, CDR1 is MNHNS and CDR2 is SASEGT. The ends lost 6 bases at V and 9 bases at J; junction bases unmatched: 8. The CDR3 totals 16 residues.